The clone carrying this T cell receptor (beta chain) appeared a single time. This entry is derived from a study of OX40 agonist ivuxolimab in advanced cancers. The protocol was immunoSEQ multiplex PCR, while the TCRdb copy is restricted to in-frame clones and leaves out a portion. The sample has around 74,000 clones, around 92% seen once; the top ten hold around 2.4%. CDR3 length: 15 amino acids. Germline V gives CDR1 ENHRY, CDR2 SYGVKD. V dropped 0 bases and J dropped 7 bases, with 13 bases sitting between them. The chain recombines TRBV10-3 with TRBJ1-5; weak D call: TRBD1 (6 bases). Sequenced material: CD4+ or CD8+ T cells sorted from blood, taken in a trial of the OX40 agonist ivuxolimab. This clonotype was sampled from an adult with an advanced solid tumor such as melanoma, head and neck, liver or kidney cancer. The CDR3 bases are TGTGCCATCAGTGAGTCGACACAGGGAGAGCAGCCCCAGCATTTT. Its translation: CAISESTQGEQPQHF.